This T cell receptor beta chain was sequenced in a study of cytomegalovirus exposure and HLA in healthy donors. PCR involved 60 Vbeta and 13 Jbeta primers. Assay: immunoSEQ multiplex PCR; the TCRdb copy retains only in-frame clones and omits some. The data show about 130,000 clones, with roughly 82% seen just once and approximately 2.6% held by the top ten. Study-wide results and caveats: Presence/absence analyses took donor sequencing depth as roughly uniform.

Note on this clone: What it binds is not known.

The specimen sequenced was PBMCs. This TCR was sampled from a man aged 45-65 years in good health and CMV-seronegative.

CDR3 in amino acids: CASIEGQGNGNTIYF. CDR3 bases: TGTGCCAGCATTGAGGGACAGGGGAATGGAAACACCATATATTTT. The chain links TRBV2 to TRBJ1-3; TRBD1 matches 10 bases. This CDR3 spans 15 amino acids. Germline CDR1 reads SNHLY; CDR2 reads FYNNEI. V shed 7 bases, J shed 3 bases, and the junction held 6 bases outside the gene matches.